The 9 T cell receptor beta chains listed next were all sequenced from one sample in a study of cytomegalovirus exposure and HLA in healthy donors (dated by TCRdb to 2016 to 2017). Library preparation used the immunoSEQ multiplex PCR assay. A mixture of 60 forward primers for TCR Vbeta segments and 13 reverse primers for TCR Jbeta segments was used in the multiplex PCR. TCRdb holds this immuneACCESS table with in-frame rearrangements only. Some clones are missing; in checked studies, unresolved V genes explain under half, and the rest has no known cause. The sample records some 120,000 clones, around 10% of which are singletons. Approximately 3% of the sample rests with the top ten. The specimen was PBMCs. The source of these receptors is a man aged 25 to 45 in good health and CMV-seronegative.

CDR3 sequence reads: CASSQGGSDGANVLTF. CDR3 bases: TGCGCCAGCAGCCAAGGAGGGAGTGATGGGGCCAACGTCCTGACTTTC. V and J are TRBV4-1 and TRBJ2-6, with a tentative D call TRBD2 (5 bases). The CDR3 covers 16 residues. Germline values: CDR1 MGHRA, CDR2 YSYEKL. Trimming left V 1 base short and J 3 bases short, with 10 bases between.

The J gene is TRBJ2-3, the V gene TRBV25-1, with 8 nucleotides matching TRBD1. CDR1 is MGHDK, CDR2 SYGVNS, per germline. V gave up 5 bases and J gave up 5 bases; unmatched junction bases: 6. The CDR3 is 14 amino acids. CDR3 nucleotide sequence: TGTGCCAGCAGTCATCAGGGGGCAATAGATACGCAGTATTTT. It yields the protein CASSHQGAIDTQYF.

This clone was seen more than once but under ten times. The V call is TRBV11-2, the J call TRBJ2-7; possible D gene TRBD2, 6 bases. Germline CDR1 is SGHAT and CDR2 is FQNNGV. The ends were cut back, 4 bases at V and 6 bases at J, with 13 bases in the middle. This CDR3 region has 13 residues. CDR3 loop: CASSSRDSGEQYF. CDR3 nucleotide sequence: TGTGCCAGCAGCTCCCGGGACTCCGGCGAGCAGTACTTC. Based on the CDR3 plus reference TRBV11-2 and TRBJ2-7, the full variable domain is EAGVAQSPRYKIIEKRQSVAFWCNPISGHATLYWYQQILGQGPKLLIQFQNNGVVDDSQLPKDRFSAERLKGVDSTLKIQPAKLEDSAVYLCASSSRDSGEQYFGPGTRLTVT.

CDR3 DNA sequence: TGCGCCAGCAGCCCGGGGAGCGGGAGAGGCACAGATACGCAGTATTTT. Encoded protein: CASSPGSGRGTDTQYF. The chain couples TRBV5-1 to TRBJ2-3; TRBD2 aligns across 8 bases. CDR3 length: 16 residues. Germline V gives CDR1 SGHRS, CDR2 YFSETQ. V shed 4 bases and J 1 base; nucleotides not matched to a gene: 8.

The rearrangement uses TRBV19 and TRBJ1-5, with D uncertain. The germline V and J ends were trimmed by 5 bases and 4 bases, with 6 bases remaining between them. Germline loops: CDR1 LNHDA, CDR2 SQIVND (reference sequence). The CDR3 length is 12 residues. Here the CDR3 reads CASSVRNQPQHF. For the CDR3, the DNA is TGTGCCAGTAGTGTCAGAAATCAGCCCCAGCATTTT.

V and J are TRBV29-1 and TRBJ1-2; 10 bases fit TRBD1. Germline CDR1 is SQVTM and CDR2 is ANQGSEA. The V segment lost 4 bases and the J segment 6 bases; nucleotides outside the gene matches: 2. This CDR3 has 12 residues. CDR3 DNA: TGCAGCGTTGGACAGGGGGCGGATGGCTACACCTTC. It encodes CSVGQGADGYTF.

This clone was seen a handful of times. As DNA, the CDR3 is TGTGCCAGCAGCTTGGCCTCCCCGGCGGGGGGCGAGCAGTACTTC. Translating it yields CASSLASPAGGEQYF. The V gene is TRBV5-6, the J gene TRBJ2-7, with 8 positions matching TRBD2. Per the germline V gene, CDR1 is SGHDT and CDR2 is YYEEEE. The trim removed 0 bases at V and 6 bases at J, leaving 8 bases unmatched. The CDR3 length is 15 residues.

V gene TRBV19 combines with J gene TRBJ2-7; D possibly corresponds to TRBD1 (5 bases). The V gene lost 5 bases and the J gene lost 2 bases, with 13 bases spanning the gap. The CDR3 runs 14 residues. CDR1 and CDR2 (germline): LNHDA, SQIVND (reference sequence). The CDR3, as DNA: TGTGCCAGTAGTTGGCAGGGTGGGACCTACGAGCAGTACTTC. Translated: CASSWQGGTYEQYF.

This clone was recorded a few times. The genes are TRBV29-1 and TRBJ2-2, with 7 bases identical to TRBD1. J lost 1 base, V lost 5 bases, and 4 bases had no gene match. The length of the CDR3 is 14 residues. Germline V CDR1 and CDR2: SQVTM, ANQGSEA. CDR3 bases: TGCAGCGTTACAGGGGACAGGAACACCGGGGAGCTGTTTTTT. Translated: CSVTGDRNTGELFF.